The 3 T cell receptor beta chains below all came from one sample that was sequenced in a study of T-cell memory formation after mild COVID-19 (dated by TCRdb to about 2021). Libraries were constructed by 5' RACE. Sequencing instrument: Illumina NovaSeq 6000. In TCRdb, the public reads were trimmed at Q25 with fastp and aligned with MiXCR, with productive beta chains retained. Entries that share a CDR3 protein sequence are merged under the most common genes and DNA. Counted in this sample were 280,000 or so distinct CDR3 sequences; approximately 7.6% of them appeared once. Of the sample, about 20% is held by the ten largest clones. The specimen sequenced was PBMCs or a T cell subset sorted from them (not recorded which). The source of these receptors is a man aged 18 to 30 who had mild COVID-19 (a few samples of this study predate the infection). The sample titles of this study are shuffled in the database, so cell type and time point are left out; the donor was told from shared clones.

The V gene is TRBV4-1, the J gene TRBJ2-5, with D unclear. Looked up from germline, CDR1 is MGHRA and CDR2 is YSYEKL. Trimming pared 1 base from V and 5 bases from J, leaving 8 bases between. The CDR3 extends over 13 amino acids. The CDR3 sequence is CASSQALLETQYF. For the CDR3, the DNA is TGCGCCAGCAGCCAAGCTCTACTGGAGACCCAGTACTTC.

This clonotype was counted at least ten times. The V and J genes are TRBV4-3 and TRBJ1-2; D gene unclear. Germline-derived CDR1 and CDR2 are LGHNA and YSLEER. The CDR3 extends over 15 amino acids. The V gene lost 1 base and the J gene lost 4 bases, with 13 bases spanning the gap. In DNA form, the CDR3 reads TGCGCCAGCAGCCAAGGAATCTACCGGCGCTATGGCTACACCTTC. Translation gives CASSQGIYRRYGYTF.

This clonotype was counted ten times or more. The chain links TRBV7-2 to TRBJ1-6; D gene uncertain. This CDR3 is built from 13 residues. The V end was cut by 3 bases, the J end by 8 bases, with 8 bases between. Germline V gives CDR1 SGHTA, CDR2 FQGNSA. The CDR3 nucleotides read TGTGCCAGCAGCTTGGTGGGCTATTCACCCCTCCACTTT. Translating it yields CASSLVGYSPLHF.